This TCR beta chain was sequenced in a study of response to subunit inactivated influenza vaccine. TCRdb recomputed calls from the RT-PCR reads with MiXCR, one row per CDR3 protein. Of hundreds of thousands of distinct CDR3 sequences listed, over 9.5% were seen once; the top ten hold about an eighth. General study findings and limits: A suggestion made by the authors is that each seasonal influenza vaccination recruits few new T cells.

This clonotype came up many times. Its antigen is not known. Looked up from germline, CDR1 is LGHNA and CDR2 is YSLEER. V lost 0 bases and J 8 bases, leaving 8 bases between the germline ends. The CDR3 length is 13 residues. The TCR originated in a man aged 50-60 years who received an inactivated influenza vaccine. The chain recombines TRBV4-3 with TRBJ2-1, with D hard to call. Sequencing used PBMCs from blood, obtained about 40 days after vaccination. CDR3 protein: CASSQDRPYEQFF. Written as DNA, the CDR3 is TGCGCCAGCAGCCAAGATCGCCCTTATGAGCAGTTCTTC.